This entry describes one T cell receptor beta chain. This specimen belongs to a study of technical replicates of blood from a handful of donors. Measured with immunoSEQ multiplex PCR; TCRdb has only the in-frame clones, and not every one. The table records fewer than 15,000 clones, around 80% of them present only once. The specimen was PBMCs. The sequence was obtained from a human donor in good health.

CDR3 nucleotide sequence: TGTGCCAGCAGCCAAGGGACAGGGTCTAGCACTGAAGCTTTCTTT. It specifies CASSQGTGSSTEAFF. The V call is TRBV4-2, the J call TRBJ1-1; 8 nucleotides line up with TRBD1. V was clipped by 1 base and J by 4 bases; unmatched bases: 5. This CDR3 has 15 amino acids. Germline V gene sequence: CDR1 LGHNA, CDR2 YNFKEQ.